This TCR beta chain originates from a study of PD-1 blockade in mismatch repair-deficient tumors. At the level of the study: All were previously treated, progressing patients with some twelve mismatch repair-deficient cancer types.

A few pembrolizumab responders had their TCRs sequenced. Comments on this clone: Its antigen is still unknown.

Findings and limits, study-wide: Tumor-resident clones, often undetectable pretreatment in blood, expanded then contracted after pembrolizumab.

Sequencing was performed with immunoSEQ multiplex PCR; in TCRdb, only in-frame clones are kept and a portion is missing. This table holds 38,000 or so clones, about 85% found once. Germline V gives CDR1 SGHAT, CDR2 FQNNGV. CDR3 size: 16 residues. The V end lost 5 bases, the J end lost 0 bases, and 15 bases lay between the germline ends. The material was peripheral blood, obtained roughly 75 weeks after starting pembrolizumab. The rearrangement joins TRBV11-2 to TRBJ2-3; TRBD1 is a possible D gene (6 bases). This TCR was recovered from an adult with mismatch repair-deficient cancer. The CDR3 nucleotides are TGTGCCAGCAGCCTAAAGTACAGGGCTAGCACAGATACGCAGTATTTT. It specifies CASSLKYRASTDTQYF.